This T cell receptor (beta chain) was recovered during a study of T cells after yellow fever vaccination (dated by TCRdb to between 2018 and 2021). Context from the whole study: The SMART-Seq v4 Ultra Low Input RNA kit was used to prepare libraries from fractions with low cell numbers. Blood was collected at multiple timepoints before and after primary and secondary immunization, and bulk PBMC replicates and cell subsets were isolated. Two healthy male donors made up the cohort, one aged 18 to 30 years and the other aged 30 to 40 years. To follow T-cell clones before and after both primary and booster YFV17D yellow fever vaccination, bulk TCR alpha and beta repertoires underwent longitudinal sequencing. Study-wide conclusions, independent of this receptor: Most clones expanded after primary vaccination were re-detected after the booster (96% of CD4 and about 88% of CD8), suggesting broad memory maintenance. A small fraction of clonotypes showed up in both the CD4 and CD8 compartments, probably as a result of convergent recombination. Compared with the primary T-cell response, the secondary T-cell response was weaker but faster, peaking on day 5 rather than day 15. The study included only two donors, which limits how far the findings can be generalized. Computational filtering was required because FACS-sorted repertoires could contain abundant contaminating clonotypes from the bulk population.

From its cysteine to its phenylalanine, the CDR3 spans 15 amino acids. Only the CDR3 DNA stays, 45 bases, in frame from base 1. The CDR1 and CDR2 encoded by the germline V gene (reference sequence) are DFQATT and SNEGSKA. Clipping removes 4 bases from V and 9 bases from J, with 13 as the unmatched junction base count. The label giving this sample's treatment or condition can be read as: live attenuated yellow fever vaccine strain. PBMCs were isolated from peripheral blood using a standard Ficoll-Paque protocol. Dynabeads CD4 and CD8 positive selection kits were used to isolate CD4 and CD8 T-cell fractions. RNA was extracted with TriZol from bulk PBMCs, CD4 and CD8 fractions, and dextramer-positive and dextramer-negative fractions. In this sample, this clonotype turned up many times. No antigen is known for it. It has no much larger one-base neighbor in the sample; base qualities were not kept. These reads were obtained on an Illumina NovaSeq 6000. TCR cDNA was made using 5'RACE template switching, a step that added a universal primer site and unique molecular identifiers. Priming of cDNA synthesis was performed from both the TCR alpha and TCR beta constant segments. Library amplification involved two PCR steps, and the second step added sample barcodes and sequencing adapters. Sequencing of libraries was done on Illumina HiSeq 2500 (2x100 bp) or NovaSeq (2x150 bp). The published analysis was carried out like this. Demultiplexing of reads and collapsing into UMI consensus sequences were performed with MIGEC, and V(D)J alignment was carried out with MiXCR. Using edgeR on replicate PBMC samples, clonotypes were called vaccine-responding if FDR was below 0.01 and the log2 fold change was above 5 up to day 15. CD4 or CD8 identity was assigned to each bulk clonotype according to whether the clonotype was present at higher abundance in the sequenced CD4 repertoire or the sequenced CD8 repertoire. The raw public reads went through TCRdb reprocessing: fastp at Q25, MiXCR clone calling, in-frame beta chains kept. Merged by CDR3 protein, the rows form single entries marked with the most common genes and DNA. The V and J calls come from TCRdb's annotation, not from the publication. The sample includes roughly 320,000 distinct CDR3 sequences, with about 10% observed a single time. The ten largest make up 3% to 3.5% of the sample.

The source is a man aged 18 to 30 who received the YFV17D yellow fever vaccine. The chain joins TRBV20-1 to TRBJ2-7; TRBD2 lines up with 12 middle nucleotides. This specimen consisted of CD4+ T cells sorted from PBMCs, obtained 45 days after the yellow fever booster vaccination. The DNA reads TGCAGTGCTACCCTGACTAGCGGGGGAGAACCCGGGCAGTACTTC. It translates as CSATLTSGGEPGQYF.